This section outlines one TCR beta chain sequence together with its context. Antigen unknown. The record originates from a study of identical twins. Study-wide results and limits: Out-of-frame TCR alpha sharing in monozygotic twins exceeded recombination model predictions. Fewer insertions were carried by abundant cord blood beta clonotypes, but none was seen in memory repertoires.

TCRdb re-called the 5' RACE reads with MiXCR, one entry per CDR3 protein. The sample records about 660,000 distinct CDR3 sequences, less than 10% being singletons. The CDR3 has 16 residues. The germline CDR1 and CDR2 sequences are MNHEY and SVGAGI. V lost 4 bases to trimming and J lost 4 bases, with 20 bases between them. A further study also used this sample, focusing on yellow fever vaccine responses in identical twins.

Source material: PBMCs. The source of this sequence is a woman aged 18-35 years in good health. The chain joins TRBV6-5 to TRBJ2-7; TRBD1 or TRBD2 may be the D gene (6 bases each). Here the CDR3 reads CASSSPRGRGGYEQYF. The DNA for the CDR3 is TGTGCCAGCAGTTCACCTCGGGGCAGGGGAGGATACGAGCAGTACTTC.